This T cell receptor (beta chain) was sequenced during a study of T-cell reconstitution after alpha-beta-depleted transplantation in children. This clonotype was observed at least ten times. CDR1 MDHEN and CDR2 SYDVKM come from the germline V gene. This CDR3 comprises 13 residues. V lost 7 bases to trimming and J lost 1 base, with 10 bases between them. As it was prepared, the TCRbeta library received unique molecular identifiers. TCRdb fed the PCR reads into MiXCR, producing one record per CDR3 protein. Of about 200,000 distinct CDR3 sequences in the sample, roughly 6.5% were seen once. The receptor comes from a girl in the first two years of life with combined immunodeficiency, due to receive a stem cell transplant. The specimen was PBMCs, collected before TCRalphabeta/CD19-depleted stem cell transplant. The chain joins TRBV28 to TRBJ1-1; no clear D gene. This CDR3 is CASKRASNTEAFF. The CDR3 coding sequence is TGTGCCAGCAAGAGGGCCTCGAACACTGAAGCTTTCTTT.